A single TCR beta chain is shown here with its context. The antigen remains undetermined. Separation from the approximately 670-subject first cohort characterized the approximately 120-subject validation cohort, to which the donors belonged. These data are taken from a study of cytomegalovirus exposure and HLA in healthy donors. At the level of the study: Later, an analysis reported that the 120 or so validation repertoires had used the same platform as the approximately 720 first-cohort repertoires. Study findings and constraints: In vitro work confirmed that a few CMV-associated chains recognize CMV antigens. Researchers catalogued about 160 TCR beta chains as cytomegalovirus-associated.

Germline CDR1 and CDR2: SGDLS and YYNGEE. V was shortened by 0 bases and J by 2 bases, with 13 bases between the two germline ends. This CDR3 has 16 amino acids. The table came from immunoSEQ multiplex PCR; TCRdb's copy has only in-frame clones and leaves some out. Of about 130,000 clones listed, 90% to 96% are singletons. This sequence joins TRBV9 and TRBJ2-3, with D tentatively TRBD2 (6 bases). Material for sequencing was PBMCs. This clonotype was obtained from a man aged 18 to 35 in good health and CMV-seronegative. The CDR3 is CASSVEEGLVTDTQYF. As DNA, the CDR3 is TGTGCCAGCAGCGTAGAGGAGGGATTAGTCACAGATACGCAGTATTTT.